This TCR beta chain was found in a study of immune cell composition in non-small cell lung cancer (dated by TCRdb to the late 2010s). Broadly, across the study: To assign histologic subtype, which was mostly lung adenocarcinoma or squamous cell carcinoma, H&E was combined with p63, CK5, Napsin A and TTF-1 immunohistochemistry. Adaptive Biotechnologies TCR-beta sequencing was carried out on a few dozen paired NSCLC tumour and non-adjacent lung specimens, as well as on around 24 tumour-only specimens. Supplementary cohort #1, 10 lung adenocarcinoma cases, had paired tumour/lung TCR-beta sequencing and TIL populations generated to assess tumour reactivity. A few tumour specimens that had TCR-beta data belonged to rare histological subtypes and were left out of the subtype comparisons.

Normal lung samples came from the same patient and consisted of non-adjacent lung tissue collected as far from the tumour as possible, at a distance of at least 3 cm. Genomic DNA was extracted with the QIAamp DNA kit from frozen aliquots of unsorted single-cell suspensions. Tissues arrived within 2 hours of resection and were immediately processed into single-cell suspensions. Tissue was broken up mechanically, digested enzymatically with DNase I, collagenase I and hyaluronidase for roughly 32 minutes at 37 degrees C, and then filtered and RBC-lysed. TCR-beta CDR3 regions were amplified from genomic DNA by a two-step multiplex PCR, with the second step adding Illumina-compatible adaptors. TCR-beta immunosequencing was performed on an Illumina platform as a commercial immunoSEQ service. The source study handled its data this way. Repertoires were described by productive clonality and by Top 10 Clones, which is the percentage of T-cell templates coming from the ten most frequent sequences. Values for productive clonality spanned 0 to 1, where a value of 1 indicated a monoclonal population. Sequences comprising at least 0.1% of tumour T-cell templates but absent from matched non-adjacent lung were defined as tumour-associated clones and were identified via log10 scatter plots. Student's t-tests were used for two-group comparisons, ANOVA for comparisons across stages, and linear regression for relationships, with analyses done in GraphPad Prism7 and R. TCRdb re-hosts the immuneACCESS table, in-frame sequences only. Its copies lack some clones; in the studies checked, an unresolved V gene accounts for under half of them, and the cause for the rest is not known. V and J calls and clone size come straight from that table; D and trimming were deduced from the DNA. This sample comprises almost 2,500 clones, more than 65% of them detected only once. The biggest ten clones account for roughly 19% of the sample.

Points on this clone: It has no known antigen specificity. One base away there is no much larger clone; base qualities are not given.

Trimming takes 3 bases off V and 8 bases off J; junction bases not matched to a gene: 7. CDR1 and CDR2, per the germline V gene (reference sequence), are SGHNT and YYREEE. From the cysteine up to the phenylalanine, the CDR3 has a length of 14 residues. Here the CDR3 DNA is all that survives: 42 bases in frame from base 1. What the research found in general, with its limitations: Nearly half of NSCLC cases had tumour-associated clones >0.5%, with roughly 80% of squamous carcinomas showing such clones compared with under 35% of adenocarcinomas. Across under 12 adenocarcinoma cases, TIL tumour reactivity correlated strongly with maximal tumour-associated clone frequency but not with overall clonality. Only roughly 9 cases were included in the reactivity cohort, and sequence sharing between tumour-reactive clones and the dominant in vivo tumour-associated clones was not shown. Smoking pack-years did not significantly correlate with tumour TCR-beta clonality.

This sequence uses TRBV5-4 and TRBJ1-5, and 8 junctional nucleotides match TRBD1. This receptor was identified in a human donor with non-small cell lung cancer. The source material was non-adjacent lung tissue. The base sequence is TGTGCCAGCAGCTCCAGGACAGGGAGGGAGCCCCAGCATTTT. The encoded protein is CASSSRTGREPQHF. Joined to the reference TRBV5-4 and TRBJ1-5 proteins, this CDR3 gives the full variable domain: ETGVTQSPTHLIKTRGQQVTLRCSSQSGHNTVSWYQQALGQGPQFIFQYYREEENGRGNFPPRFSGLQFPNYSSELNVNALELDDSALYLCASSSRTGREPQHFGDGTRLSIL.